The source of this TCR beta chain is a study of response to subunit inactivated influenza vaccine. Notes on the study in general: The authors suggested that every seasonal influenza vaccination recruits few new T cells.

A single record per CDR3 protein comes from TCRdb applying MiXCR to the RT-PCR reads. Of about 650,000 distinct CDR3 sequences in the sample, 14% are singletons; the top ten hold roughly 7.6%. J lost 7 bases, V lost 5 bases, and 19 bases had no gene match. The CDR3 consists of 20 residues. Germline CDR1 and CDR2: SGHAT and FQNNGV. Regarding this clonotype: Its antigen remains unknown.

The J gene is TRBJ2-1, the V gene TRBV11-2; 14 bases agree with TRBD2. The sequenced sample was PBMCs from blood, obtained less than 15 days before vaccination. The source of this sequence is a man in his fifties or sixties who received an inactivated influenza vaccine. CDR3: CASSHPGGTSGRWGWNEQFF. Here the CDR3 DNA reads TGTGCCAGCAGCCACCCGGGGGGGACTAGCGGGAGATGGGGCTGGAATGAGCAGTTCTTC.